The clone carrying this T cell receptor beta chain was counted a single time. This entry is derived from a study of T cell responses to AZD1222 COVID-19 vaccine. On the study more broadly: Pooled samples include second doses given at about 4 or 12 weeks.

The CDR3 contains 15 residues. Per the germline V gene, CDR1 is MNHEY and CDR2 is SVGEGT. Trimming cost V 0 bases and J 0 bases, with 8 bases left between them. Sequencing was performed with immunoSEQ multiplex PCR; in TCRdb, only in-frame clones are kept and a portion is missing. This sample has 95,000 to 150,000 clones, with approximately 90% found just once. The rearrangement joins TRBV6-2 or TRBV6-3 to TRBJ2-5; D is perhaps TRBD2 (5 bases). This material consisted of peripheral blood, taken on day 0 of AZD1222 vaccination. The TCR originated in an adult in good health. CDR3 amino acids: CASSYSAGNQETQYF. The CDR3 coding sequence is TGTGCCAGCAGTTACTCGGCCGGGAACCAAGAGACCCAGTACTTC.